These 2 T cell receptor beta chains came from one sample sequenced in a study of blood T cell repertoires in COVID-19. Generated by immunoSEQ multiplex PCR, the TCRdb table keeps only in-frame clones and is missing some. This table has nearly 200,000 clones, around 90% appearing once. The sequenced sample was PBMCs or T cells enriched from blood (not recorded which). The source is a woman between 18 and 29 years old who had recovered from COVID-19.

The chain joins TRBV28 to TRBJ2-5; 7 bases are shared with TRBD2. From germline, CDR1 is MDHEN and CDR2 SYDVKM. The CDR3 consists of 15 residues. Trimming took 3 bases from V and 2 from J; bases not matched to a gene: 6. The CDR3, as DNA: TGTGCCAGCAGTTTGATTGGGGGGGAGCAAGAGACCCAGTACTTC. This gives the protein CASSLIGGEQETQYF.

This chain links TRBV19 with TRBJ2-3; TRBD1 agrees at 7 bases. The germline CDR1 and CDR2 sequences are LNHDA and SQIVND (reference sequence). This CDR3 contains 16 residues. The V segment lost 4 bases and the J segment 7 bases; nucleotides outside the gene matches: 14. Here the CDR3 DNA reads TGTGCCAGTAGTACCCCCGGAGACAGGGTTTTTAATACGCAGTATTTT. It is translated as CASSTPGDRVFNTQYF.